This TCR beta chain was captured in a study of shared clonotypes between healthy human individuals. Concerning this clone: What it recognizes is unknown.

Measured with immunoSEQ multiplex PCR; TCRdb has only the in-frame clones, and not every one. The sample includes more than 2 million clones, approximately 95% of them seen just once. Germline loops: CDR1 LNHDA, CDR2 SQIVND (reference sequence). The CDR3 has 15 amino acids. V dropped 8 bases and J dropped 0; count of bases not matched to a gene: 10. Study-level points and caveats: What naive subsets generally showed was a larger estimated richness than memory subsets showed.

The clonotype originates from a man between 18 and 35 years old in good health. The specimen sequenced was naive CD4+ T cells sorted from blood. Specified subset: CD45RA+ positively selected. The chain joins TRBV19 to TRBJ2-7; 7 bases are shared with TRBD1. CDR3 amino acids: CASGEQGSLSYEQYF. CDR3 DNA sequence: TGTGCCAGTGGGGAACAGGGGTCCCTCTCCTACGAGCAGTACTTC.